This is a list of T cell receptor beta chains from one sample in a study of OX40 agonist ivuxolimab in advanced cancers. Repertoires were generated with immunoSEQ multiplex PCR, while TCRdb's copy carries only in-frame clones and drops some. The table records around 80,000 clones, about 80% of them present only once. Here the sequenced sample was CD4+ or CD8+ T cells sorted from blood, taken in a trial of the OX40 agonist ivuxolimab. The receptor source for this set is an adult with an advanced solid tumor such as melanoma, head and neck, liver or kidney cancer. The CDR3 runs from the conserved cysteine through the conserved F or W. The D gene is left open where the match is weak. Where a row states a size, it is once, few, many or the class of an expanded clone; other rows omit it.

TRBJ2-7	.	TRBV7-9	TRBD1	CASSTGQGAYEQYF	TGTGCCAGCAGCACAGGACAGGGGGCCTACGAGCAGTACTTC
TRBJ1-1	few	TRBV30	.	CAWSLQGAVAFF	TGTGCCTGGAGCTTACAGGGTGCTGTAGCTTTCTTT
TRBJ1-1	.	TRBV5-6	.	CASSLFERDTEAFF	TGTGCCAGCAGCTTGTTTGAACGGGACACTGAAGCTTTCTTT
TRBJ2-5	once	TRBV6-6	.	CASSGSGETQYF	TGTGCCAGCAGCGGGAGCGGAGAGACCCAGTACTTC
TRBJ2-1	.	TRBV7-9	TRBD2	CASSPQAGVSGNEQFF	TGCGCCAGCAGCCCCCAAGCGGGAGTTTCGGGCAATGAGCAGTTCTTC
TRBJ2-1	.	TRBV11-2	.	CASSLRFEQFF	TGTGCCAGCAGCTTGAGGTTCGAGCAGTTCTTC
TRBJ1-6	.	TRBV28	TRBD1	CASSAPHRGVGSPLHF	TGTGCCAGCAGTGCCCCGCACAGGGGTGTAGGTTCACCCCTCCACTTT
TRBJ1-5	.	TRBV5-1	.	CASSLDGVSQPQHF	TGCGCCAGCAGCTTGGACGGGGTAAGTCAGCCCCAGCATTTT
TRBJ1-2	.	TRBV6-1	.	CASTYNDRAFGYTF	TGTGCCAGCACTTACAATGACCGGGCTTTTGGCTACACCTTC
TRBJ1-2	.	TRBV9	TRBD1	CASRNNRGPGYTF	TGTGCCAGCAGGAACAACAGGGGGCCTGGCTACACCTTC
TRBJ1-2	.	TRBV5-1	TRBD1	CASSGLGQNYGYTF	TGCGCCAGCAGCGGACTGGGACAGAACTATGGCTACACCTTC
TRBJ2-5	.	TRBV18	.	CASSPTRSGETQYF	TGTGCCAGCTCCCCTACGCGAAGCGGCGAGACCCAGTACTTC
TRBJ2-5	.	TRBV5-1	.	CASSSDSYETQYF	TGCGCCAGCAGCTCAGATTCCTACGAGACCCAGTACTTC
TRBJ1-2	.	TRBV5-1	.	CASSLAGRWGYGYTF	TGCGCCAGCAGCTTGGCGGGCAGGTGGGGCTATGGCTACACCTTC
TRBJ1-4	.	TRBV28	TRBD1	CASSLRRTGSEKLFF	TGTGCCAGCAGTTTACGTAGGACAGGGAGTGAAAAACTGTTTTTT
TRBJ2-5	.	TRBV7-2	.	CASSLAGAGETQYF	TGTGCCAGCAGCTTAGCAGGGGCTGGGGAGACCCAGTACTTC
TRBJ1-5	.	TRBV6-6	.	CASRTEREGNQPQHF	TGTGCCAGCAGAACCGAGAGGGAGGGCAATCAGCCCCAGCATTTT
TRBJ1-4	.	TRBV6-6	.	CASSYEGGEKLFF	TGTGCCAGCAGTTACGAGGGTGGGGAAAAACTGTTTTTT
TRBJ2-5	.	TRBV28	TRBD2	CASSFPSGRETQYF	TGTGCCAGCAGTTTCCCTAGCGGGAGGGAGACCCAGTACTTC
TRBJ1-6	.	TRBV2	TRBD1	CASNRQGAGNSPLHF	TGTGCCAGCAACAGACAGGGGGCCGGTAATTCACCCCTCCACTTT
TRBJ1-1	.	TRBV2	.	CASSMEGRAFF	TGTGCCAGCAGCATGGAGGGAAGGGCTTTCTTT
TRBJ2-3	.	TRBV2	.	CASRTYMSTDTQYF	TGTGCCAGCAGGACATACATGAGCACAGATACGCAGTATTTT
TRBJ2-2	.	TRBV19	.	CASSTGLANTGELFF	TGTGCCAGTAGTACAGGTCTCGCGAACACCGGGGAGCTGTTTTTT
TRBJ2-7	.	TRBV7-2	TRBD1	CASSPSLKGASYEQYF	TGTGCCAGCAGCCCGTCGCTGAAGGGGGCCTCCTACGAGCAGTACTTC
TRBJ2-7	.	TRBV19	TRBD1	CASSPTAGTAYEQYF	TGTGCCAGTAGTCCTACCGCCGGGACAGCCTACGAGCAGTACTTC
TRBJ1-2	.	TRBV28	TRBD1	CASTLGQVYGYTF	TGTGCCAGCACCCTTGGACAGGTCTATGGCTACACCTTC
TRBJ2-5	.	TRBV5-1	TRBD1	CASSLGGPQETQYF	TGCGCCAGCAGCCTAGGGGGCCCCCAAGAGACCCAGTACTTC
TRBJ2-5	once	TRBV19	.	CASSIGPLETQYF	TGTGCCAGTAGTATAGGTCCTTTAGAGACCCAGTACTTC
TRBJ2-3	.	TRBV15	.	CATSATSGGTDTQYF	TGTGCCACCAGCGCGACCTCGGGGGGCACAGATACGCAGTATTTT
TRBJ2-1	.	TRBV5-1	TRBD2	CASSPTSGGDNEQFF	TGCGCCAGCAGCCCCACTAGCGGGGGTGACAATGAGCAGTTCTTC
TRBJ2-1	.	TRBV19	.	CASSIVGRFYEQFF	TGTGCCAGTAGTATTGTAGGTAGATTTTATGAGCAGTTCTTC
TRBJ2-3	.	TRBV2	.	CASTPSVVSTDTQYF	TGTGCCAGCACACCTAGCGTAGTTAGCACAGATACGCAGTATTTT
TRBJ2-1	.	TRBV7-3	TRBD2	CASSAGLAGDNEQFF	TGTGCCAGCAGCGCGGGACTAGCGGGAGACAATGAGCAGTTCTTC
TRBJ2-1	.	TRBV5-4	.	CASSLGLYNEQFF	TGTGCCAGCAGCTTGGGGCTATACAATGAGCAGTTCTTC
TRBJ1-1	few	TRBV4-1	.	CASSQPRQENTEAFF	TGCGCCAGCAGCCAACCTAGACAGGAGAACACTGAAGCTTTCTTT
TRBJ1-2	.	TRBV11-2	.	CASSRGLNYGYTF	TGTGCCAGCAGCAGAGGTCTTAACTATGGCTACACCTTC
TRBJ2-1	.	TRBV7-6	.	CASSPAKANEQFF	TGTGCCAGCAGCCCCGCAAAGGCTAATGAGCAGTTCTTC
TRBJ1-5	.	TRBV28	.	CASSAPDPYSNQPQHF	TGTGCCAGCAGTGCCCCGGACCCATATAGCAATCAGCCCCAGCATTTT
TRBJ1-6	.	TRBV10-3	.	CAISPLGGDNSPLHF	TGTGCCATCAGCCCTCTAGGGGGGGATAATTCACCCCTCCACTTT
TRBJ2-7	.	TRBV30	TRBD2	CAWRLAGVKQYF	TGTGCCTGGAGACTAGCGGGAGTGAAGCAGTACTTC
TRBJ1-1	.	TRBV13	TRBD1	CASSARDRLLEAFF	TGTGCCAGCAGCGCCCGGGACAGACTCCTTGAAGCTTTCTTT
TRBJ1-1	.	TRBV14	.	CASSKDRFGTEAFF	TGTGCCAGCAGTAAAGACAGGTTTGGCACTGAAGCTTTCTTT